This T cell receptor beta chain was recorded in a study of human T cells and chemical hapten exposure (dated by TCRdb to about 2021). Turning to the overall study: Libraries were combined into a pool for sequencing, and differences in TCR yield between samples came mainly from small differences in library volumes within the pool. Peripheral blood TCR repertoire changes were tracked in vivo in alopecia patients during primary and secondary sensitization to the hapten diphenylcyclopropenone (DPC). Both TCR alpha and TCR beta chains were sequenced from each blood RNA sample.

Paper-wide results and their limitations: Repeated subsampling changed both the strength of the expansion versus patch-test correlation and the threshold at which that correlation became significant. The number of TCRs above 1 in 1000 frequency did not change with DPC sensitization; there was no evidence of global repertoire structure alterations.

The sample's time point label, decoded: healthy volunteer bleed at 2 weeks. Total RNA was extracted from unfractionated whole blood collected in Tempus Blood RNA tubes. Four or five healthy volunteers were used as TCR sequencing controls and were bled at day 0, 2 weeks and 6 weeks. This clonotype was picked up a small number of times. Its recognized antigen is unknown. The record has no base qualities; no much larger clone is one base away. Trimming at the junction amounts to 1 base on V and 6 bases on J, and the germline ends lie 5 bases apart. The CDR3 sequence holds 12 residues, the cysteine and phenylalanine included. Only CDR3 DNA remains: 36 bases, in frame from the first base. The germline V gene (reference sequence) provides CDR1 LNHDA and CDR2 SQIVND. Libraries were prepared through RACE. Sequencing took place on a NextSeq 500. Library preparation attached unique molecular identifiers to individual cDNA molecules for quantitative, reproducible TCR counting. The source study handled its data this way. Samples had a median of about 96,000 TCRs, with a range from roughly 23,224 to 700,000. The Decombinator software suite was used to annotate V, J and CDR3 in the TCR reads. For the PS versus PT1 abundance plots, all samples were subsampled to the same number of TCRs (28,000). TCRs were defined as expanded if absent before sensitization and observed at least eight times at the 2-week time point. TCRdb ran its own pipeline on the public reads, namely fastp trimming at Q25 and MiXCR clone calling, and kept in-frame beta chains. Every entry covers one CDR3 protein and lists the most common genes and DNA from its rows. TCRdb, rather than the study authors, made the V and J calls. The sample table contains approximately 45,000 distinct CDR3 sequences; only one count was recorded for about 4.5% of them. About 1.6% of the sample rests with the top ten.

This receptor chain uses TRBV19 and TRBJ2-3; 5 matching bases give a weak D call of TRBD2. The TCR comes from a female donor in good health. Some clones in this sample may be carry-over from other donors' samples. The sequenced material came from whole blood. The CDR3 loop reads CASSIGGDTQYF. Read as DNA, the sequence is TGTGCCAGTAGTATAGGAGGGGATACGCAGTATTTT.